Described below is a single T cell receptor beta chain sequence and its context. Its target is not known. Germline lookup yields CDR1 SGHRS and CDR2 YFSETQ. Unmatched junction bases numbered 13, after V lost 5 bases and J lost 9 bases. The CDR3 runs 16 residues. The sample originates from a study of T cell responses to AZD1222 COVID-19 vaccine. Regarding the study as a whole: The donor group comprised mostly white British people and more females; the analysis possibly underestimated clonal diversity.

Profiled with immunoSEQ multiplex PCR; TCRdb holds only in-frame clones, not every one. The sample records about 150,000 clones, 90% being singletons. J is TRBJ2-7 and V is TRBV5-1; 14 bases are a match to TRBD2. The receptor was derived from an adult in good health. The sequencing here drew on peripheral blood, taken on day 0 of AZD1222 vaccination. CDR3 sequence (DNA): TGCGCCAGCAGGGAAATGCCGGGACTAGCGGGAGATCGGCAGTACTTC. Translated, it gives CASREMPGLAGDRQYF.